A single sample gave rise to the 18 T cell receptor beta chains below, sequenced in a study of vaccination and CD4 T cells after COVID-19. Described treatment: approximately nine-day PBMC culture with coronavirus spike peptide pools or control peptides (ViraFEST assay). The unexposed donor's CD4+ T cells were collected before the COVID-19 pandemic (2011-2018). With the Oncomine TCR Beta short-read assay, DNA from cultured CD4+ T cells was sequenced. A single record per CDR3 protein comes from TCRdb applying MiXCR to the PCR reads. The sample contains around 6,100 distinct CDR3 sequences, 43% of which appear only once. Their antigens are not known. The sample comprised CD4+ T cells from blood, cultured in vitro. Source of these receptors: a human donor in good health.

The chain recombines TRBV6-5 with TRBJ2-3, with D possibly called TRBD1 or TRBD2 (5 bases each). Germline CDR1 reads MNHEY; CDR2 reads SVGAGI. Between the trimmed V and J ends, which lost 2 bases and 2 bases, there was a span of 8 bases. The CDR3 runs to 14 residues. The CDR3 nucleotides read TGTGCCAGCAGTTACCGGGGACCCACAGATACGCAGTATTTT. Translated, it gives CASSYRGPTDTQYF.

This clonotype was counted only a few times. The CDR3 here is CASSEEAGGYNEQFF. CDR3 nucleotides: TGTGCCAGCAGTGAAGAAGCGGGGGGATACAATGAGCAGTTCTTC. The rearrangement uses TRBV6-1 and TRBJ2-1; 9 positions match TRBD2. J lost 4 bases, V lost 1 base, and 2 bases had no gene match. The CDR3 is made up of 15 amino acids. Per germline, CDR1 MNHNS and CDR2 SASEGT.

CDR3: CASSYRGAGEETQYF. The DNA of the CDR3 is TGTGCCAGCAGCTACAGGGGTGCGGGGGAGGAGACCCAGTACTTC. The chain uses TRBV7-3 and TRBJ2-5, with D possibly being TRBD1 or TRBD2 (7 bases each). CDR1 and CDR2 from the germline V gene are SGHTA and FQGTGA. The V gene lost 4 bases and the J gene lost 5 bases, with 17 bases spanning the gap. This CDR3 has 15 residues.

This chain uses TRBV7-8 with TRBJ2-2, with TRBD2 matching over 12 bases. The length of the CDR3 is 16 residues. Losses at the gene ends were 0 bases for V and 5 bases for J; bases not matched to a gene: 1. The V gene's germline CDR1 is SGHVS and CDR2 FQNEAQ. This chain's CDR3 is CASSLATSGGTGELFF. In DNA form, the CDR3 reads TGTGCCAGCAGCTTAGCGACTAGCGGGGGTACCGGGGAGCTGTTTTTT.

This clonotype was observed a single time. The V and J genes are TRBV20-1 and TRBJ1-1; tentative D call: TRBD1 (6 bases). In germline, CDR1 is DFQATT, CDR2 SNEGSKA (reference sequence). The CDR3 contains 12 residues. The ends were cut back, 6 bases at V and 3 bases at J, with 11 bases in the middle. The CDR3 sequence: CSAGKGDTEAFF. DNA for the CDR3: TGCAGTGCCGGGAAGGGGGACACTGAAGCTTTCTTT.

The genes are TRBV11-2 and TRBJ1-3; D not certain. Trimming took off 5 bases at V and 8 bases at J, with 13 bases between the two ends. CDR3 length equals 13 residues. Germline loops: CDR1 SGHAT, CDR2 FQNNGV. CDR3 loop: CASSPDGRDTIYF. CDR3 DNA sequence: TGTGCCAGCAGCCCGGACGGAAGGGACACCATATATTTT.

The chain joins TRBV20-1 to TRBJ1-4, with D possibly TRBD1 on 5 matching bases. The CDR3 contains 14 residues. CDR1 is DFQATT, CDR2 SNEGSKA, per germline (reference sequence). Trimming stripped 0 bases from V and 6 bases from J, with 11 bases between. Written as DNA, the CDR3 is TGCAGTGCTAGAGATAGTGGGGGGGATGAAAAACTGTTTTTT. This encodes CSARDSGGDEKLFF.

This chain joins TRBV7-6 and TRBJ1-4; D uncertain. Germline CDR1 reads SGHVS; CDR2 reads FNYEAQ. The CDR3 is 14 residues long. Trimming took 4 bases from V and 3 from J, leaving 9 bases between them. The CDR3 is CASSSGLSNEKLFF. CDR3 nucleotide sequence: TGTGCCAGCAGCTCCGGACTTTCTAATGAAAAACTGTTTTTT.

The CDR3 DNA reads as TGTGCCAGCAGCGCCGTTAGGGGACTTAACAGGGCTGAAGCTTTCTTT. The encoded protein is CASSAVRGLNRAEAFF. The V and J genes are TRBV25-1 and TRBJ1-1, with D perhaps matching TRBD1 (6 bases). The CDR3 length is 16 residues. Germline V gives CDR1 MGHDK, CDR2 SYGVNS. Deletions cut 6 bases from V and 6 bases from J, with 23 bases between.

The chain carries TRBV7-3 and TRBJ1-2; no clear D gene. Germline assignment: CDR1 SGHTA and CDR2 FQGTGA. The CDR3 covers 11 residues. V gave up 10 bases and J gave up 4 bases, with 10 bases separating them. CDR3 sequence (DNA): TGTGCCACCAGTGGGAGCTATGGCTACACCTTC. As protein: CATSGSYGYTF.

In this sample, this clonotype turned up a few times. The V call is TRBV30, the J call TRBJ2-1, with D perhaps matching TRBD1 (5 bases). V was cut by 3 bases and J by 0 bases, with 12 bases left in between. Germline V gene sequence: CDR1 GTSNPN, CDR2 SVGIG (reference sequence). The CDR3 contains 15 residues. The CDR3 region has the DNA TGTGCCTGGAGCGAGACAGCAAGCTCCTACAATGAGCAGTTCTTC. Its translation is CAWSETASSYNEQFF.

The chain recombines TRBV6-4 with TRBJ2-1, with D perhaps TRBD1 or TRBD2 (5 bases each). V lost 0 bases to trimming and J lost 4 bases, with 13 bases between them. This CDR3 comprises 16 residues. Looked up from germline, CDR1 is MRHNA and CDR2 is SNTAGT. The CDR3 reads CASSDSSGGDYNEQFF. The CDR3 nucleotides read TGTGCCAGCAGTGACTCGAGTGGGGGAGATTACAATGAGCAGTTCTTC.

The rearrangement joins TRBV20-1 to TRBJ1-2; D call uncertain. Germline V gene data show CDR1 as DFQATT and CDR2 as SNEGSKA (reference sequence). There are 13 residues in the CDR3. Trimming left V 6 bases short and J 6 bases short, with 17 bases between. The CDR3 DNA is TGCAGTGCCACTTCAAACCGAGGTGATGGCTACACCTTC. Protein sequence: CSATSNRGDGYTF.

The chain links TRBV28 to TRBJ2-7; the match to TRBD2 covers 8 bases. Germline lookup yields CDR1 MDHEN and CDR2 SYDVKM. CDR3 length: 16 amino acids. The trim removed 6 bases at V and 3 bases at J, leaving 13 bases unmatched. This chain's CDR3 is CASSLLGGGTGYEQYF. The CDR3 bases are TGTGCCAGCAGCCTCCTCGGCGGGGGGACTGGCTACGAGCAGTACTTC.

This clonotype was seen a few times. The chain employs TRBV6-1 and TRBJ1-3; D is uncertain. The CDR3 is made up of 13 amino acids. Germline CDR1 MNHNS, CDR2 SASEGT. Trimming removed 7 bases from V and 7 bases from J, with 14 bases in between. The CDR3 nucleotides read TGTGCCAGCAAGGGTCCGGCCGGGAACACCATATATTTT. Translating it yields CASKGPAGNTIYF.

The chain employs TRBV6-1 and TRBJ1-3, with a possible D match to TRBD1 (6 bases). The germline V and J ends were trimmed by 6 bases and 2 bases, with 14 bases remaining between them. The CDR3 covers 15 residues. Germline V gene sequence: CDR1 MNHNS, CDR2 SASEGT. The CDR3 DNA follows: TGTGCCAGCAGGGAACAGGGAAGCCCTGGAAACACCATATATTTT. It translates to CASREQGSPGNTIYF.

The chain carries TRBV6-1 and TRBJ1-2; 8 nucleotides line up with TRBD1. The CDR3 sequence is 15 residues long. The V and J ends lost 1 base and 6 bases, in that order; junction bases with no gene match: 7. Germline V CDR1 and CDR2: MNHNS, SASEGT. The CDR3 protein is CASSEGPGQVDGYTF. DNA of the CDR3: TGTGCCAGCAGTGAAGGTCCGGGACAGGTGGATGGCTACACCTTC.

This sequence joins TRBV7-8 and TRBJ2-5; the match to TRBD2 covers 7 bases. Trimming removed 3 bases from V and 1 base from J; junction bases left unmatched: 2. Germline lookup yields CDR1 SGHVS and CDR2 FQNEAQ. CDR3 length: 14 amino acids. The CDR3 reads CASSFWGGQETQYF. The CDR3 nucleotides are TGTGCCAGCAGCTTTTGGGGGGGCCAAGAGACCCAGTACTTC.